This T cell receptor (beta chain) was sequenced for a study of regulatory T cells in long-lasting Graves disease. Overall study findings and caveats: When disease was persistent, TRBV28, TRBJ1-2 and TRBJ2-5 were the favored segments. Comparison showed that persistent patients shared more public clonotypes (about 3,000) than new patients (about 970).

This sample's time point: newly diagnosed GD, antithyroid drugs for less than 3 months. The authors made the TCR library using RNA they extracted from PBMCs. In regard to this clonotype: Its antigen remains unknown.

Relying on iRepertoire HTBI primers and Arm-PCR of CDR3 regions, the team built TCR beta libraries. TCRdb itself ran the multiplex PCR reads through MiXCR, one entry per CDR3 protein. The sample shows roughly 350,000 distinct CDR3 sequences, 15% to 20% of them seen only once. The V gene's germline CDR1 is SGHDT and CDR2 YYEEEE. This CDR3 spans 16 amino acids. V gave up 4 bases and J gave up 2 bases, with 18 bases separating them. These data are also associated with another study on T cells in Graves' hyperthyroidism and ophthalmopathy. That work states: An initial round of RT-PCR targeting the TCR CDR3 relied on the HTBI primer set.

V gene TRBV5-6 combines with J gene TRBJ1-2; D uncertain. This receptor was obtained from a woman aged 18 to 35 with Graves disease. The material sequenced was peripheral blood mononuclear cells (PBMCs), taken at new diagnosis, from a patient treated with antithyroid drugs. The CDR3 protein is CASSRLLPLLNYGYTF. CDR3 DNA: TGTGCCAGCAGCCGTCTTCTCCCCCTCTTGAACTATGGCTACACCTTC.